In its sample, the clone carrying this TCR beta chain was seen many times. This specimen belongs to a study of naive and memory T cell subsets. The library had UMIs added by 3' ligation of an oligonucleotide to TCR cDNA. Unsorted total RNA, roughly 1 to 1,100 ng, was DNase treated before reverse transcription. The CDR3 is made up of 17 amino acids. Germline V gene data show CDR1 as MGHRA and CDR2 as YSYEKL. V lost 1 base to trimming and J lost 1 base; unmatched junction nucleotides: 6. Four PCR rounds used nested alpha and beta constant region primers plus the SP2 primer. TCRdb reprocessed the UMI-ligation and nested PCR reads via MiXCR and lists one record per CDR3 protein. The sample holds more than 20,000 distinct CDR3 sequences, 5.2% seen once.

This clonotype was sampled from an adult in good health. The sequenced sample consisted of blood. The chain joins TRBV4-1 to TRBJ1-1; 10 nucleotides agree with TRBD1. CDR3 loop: CASSQAIDRGPNTEAFF. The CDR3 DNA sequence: TGCGCCAGCAGCCAAGCGATAGACAGGGGGCCGAACACTGAAGCTTTCTTT.